This TCR beta chain was documented in a study of patients and donors after allogeneic stem cell transplantation. This clonotype appeared a few times. TCRdb fed the RT-PCR reads into MiXCR, producing one record per CDR3 protein. This sample has roughly 960,000 distinct CDR3 sequences; more than 15% occur once, and the top ten carry 6%. The ends were cut back, 1 base at V and 0 bases at J, with 12 bases in the middle. The CDR3 totals 16 residues. The germline V gene encodes CDR1 LGHNA and CDR2 YSLEER. The rearrangement links TRBV4-3 to TRBJ1-1; D unclear. Sequencing input: blood, either unsorted or a sorted T cell fraction (not recorded which). The sequence came from a human donor who was either an allogeneic HSCT recipient or a stem cell or donor lymphocyte infusion donor (not recorded which). It is not recorded whose cells these are; they may come from a transplant donor. The chain's CDR3 is CASSQGTGNMNTEAFF. The CDR3 DNA reads TGCGCCAGCAGCCAAGGGACGGGCAATATGAACACTGAAGCTTTCTTT.